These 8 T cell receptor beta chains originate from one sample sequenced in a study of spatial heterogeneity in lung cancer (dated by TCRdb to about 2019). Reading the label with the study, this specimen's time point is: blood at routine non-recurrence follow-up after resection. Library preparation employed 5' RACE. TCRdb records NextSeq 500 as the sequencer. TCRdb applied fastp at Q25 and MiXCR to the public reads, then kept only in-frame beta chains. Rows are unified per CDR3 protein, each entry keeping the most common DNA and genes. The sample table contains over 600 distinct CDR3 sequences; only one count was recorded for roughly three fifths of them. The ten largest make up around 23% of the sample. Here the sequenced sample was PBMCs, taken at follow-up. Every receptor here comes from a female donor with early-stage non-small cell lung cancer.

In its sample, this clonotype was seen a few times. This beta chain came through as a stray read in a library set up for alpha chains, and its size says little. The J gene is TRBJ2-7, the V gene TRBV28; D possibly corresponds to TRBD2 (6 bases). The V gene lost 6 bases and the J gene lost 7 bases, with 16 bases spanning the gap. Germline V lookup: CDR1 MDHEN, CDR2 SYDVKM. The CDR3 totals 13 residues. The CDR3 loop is CASRDTGLTEQYF. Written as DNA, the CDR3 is TGTGCCAGCAGGGACACGGGACTCACGGAGCAGTACTTC.

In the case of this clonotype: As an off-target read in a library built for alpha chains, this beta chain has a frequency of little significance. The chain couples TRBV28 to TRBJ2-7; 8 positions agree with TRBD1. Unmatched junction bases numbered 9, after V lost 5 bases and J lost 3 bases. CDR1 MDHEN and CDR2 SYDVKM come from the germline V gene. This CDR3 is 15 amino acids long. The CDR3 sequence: CASSPRTGNFYEQYF. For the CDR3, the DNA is TGTGCCAGCAGTCCTAGGACAGGGAACTTCTACGAGCAGTACTTC.

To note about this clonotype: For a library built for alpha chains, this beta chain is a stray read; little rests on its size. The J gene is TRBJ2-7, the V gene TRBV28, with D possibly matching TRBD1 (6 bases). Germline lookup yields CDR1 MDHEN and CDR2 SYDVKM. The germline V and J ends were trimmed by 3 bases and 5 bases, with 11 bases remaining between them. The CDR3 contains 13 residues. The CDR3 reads CASSFPDRNEQYF. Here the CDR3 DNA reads TGTGCCAGCAGTTTCCCGGACAGAAACGAGCAGTACTTC.

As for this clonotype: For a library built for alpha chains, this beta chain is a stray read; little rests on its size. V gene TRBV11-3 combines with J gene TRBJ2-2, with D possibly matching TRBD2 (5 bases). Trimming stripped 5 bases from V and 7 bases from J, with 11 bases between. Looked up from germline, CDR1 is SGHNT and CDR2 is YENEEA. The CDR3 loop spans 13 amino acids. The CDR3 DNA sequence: TGTGCCAGCAGCCCAAGAGGGAGCGGGGAGCTGTTTTTT. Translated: CASSPRGSGELFF.

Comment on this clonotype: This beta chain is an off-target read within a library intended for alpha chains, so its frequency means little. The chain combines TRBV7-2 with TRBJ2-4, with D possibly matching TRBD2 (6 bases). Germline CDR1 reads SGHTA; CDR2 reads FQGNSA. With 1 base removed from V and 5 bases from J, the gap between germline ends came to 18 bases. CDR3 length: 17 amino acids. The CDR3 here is CASSLVWGSGPENIQYF. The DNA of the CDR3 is TGTGCCAGCAGCTTAGTCTGGGGTAGCGGCCCCGAAAACATTCAGTACTTC.

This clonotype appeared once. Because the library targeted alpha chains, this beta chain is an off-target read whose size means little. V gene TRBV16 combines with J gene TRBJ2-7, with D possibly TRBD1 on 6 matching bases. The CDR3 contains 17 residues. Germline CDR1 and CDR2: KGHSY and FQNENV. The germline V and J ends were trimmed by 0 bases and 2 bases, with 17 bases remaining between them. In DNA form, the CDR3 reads TGTGCCAGCAGCCAATCAGGGCGGCAGGGGCCAACCTACGAGCAGTACTTC. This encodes CASSQSGRQGPTYEQYF.

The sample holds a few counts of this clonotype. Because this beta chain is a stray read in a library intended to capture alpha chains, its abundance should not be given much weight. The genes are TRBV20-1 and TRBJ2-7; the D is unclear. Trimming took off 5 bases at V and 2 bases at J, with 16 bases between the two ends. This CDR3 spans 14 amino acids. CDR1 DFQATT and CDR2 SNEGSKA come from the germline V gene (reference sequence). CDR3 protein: CSAQKVTNTYEQYF. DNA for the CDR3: TGCAGTGCTCAGAAGGTGACCAACACCTACGAGCAGTACTTC.

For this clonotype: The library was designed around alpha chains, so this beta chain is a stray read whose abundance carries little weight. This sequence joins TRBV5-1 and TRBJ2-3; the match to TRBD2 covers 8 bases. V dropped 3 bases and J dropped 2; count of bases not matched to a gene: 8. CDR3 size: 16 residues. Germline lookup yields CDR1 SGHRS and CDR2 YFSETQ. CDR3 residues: CASSYAAGATTDTQYF. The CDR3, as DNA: TGCGCCAGCAGCTACGCAGCGGGGGCGACCACAGATACGCAGTATTTT.